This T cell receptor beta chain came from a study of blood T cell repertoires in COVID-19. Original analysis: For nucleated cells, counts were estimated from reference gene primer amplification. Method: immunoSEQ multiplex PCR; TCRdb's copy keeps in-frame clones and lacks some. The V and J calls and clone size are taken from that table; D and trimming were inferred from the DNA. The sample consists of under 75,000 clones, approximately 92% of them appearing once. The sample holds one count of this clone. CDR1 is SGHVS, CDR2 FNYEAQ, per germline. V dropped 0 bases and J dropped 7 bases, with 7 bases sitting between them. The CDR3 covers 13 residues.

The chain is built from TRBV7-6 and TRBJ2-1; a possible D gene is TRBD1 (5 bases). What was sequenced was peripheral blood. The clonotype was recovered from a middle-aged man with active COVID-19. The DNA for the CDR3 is TGTGCCAGCAGCTTAGCGACAGAGAATGAGCAGTTCTTC. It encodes CASSLATENEQFF.